This T cell receptor beta chain is drawn from a study of T cell responses to AZD1222 COVID-19 vaccine. Notes on the study in general: Females outnumbered males among donors, who were mostly white British; clonal diversity was possibly underestimated. Spike-specific TCR repertoires showed rising breadth and depth after two AZD1222 doses. Baseline serostatus was positive in only a handful of AZD1222 recipients.

V lost 0 bases, J lost 1 base, and 11 bases lay in between. The germline V gene has CDR1 GTSNPN and CDR2 SVGIG (reference sequence). This CDR3 region has 15 residues. The protocol was immunoSEQ multiplex PCR, while the TCRdb copy is restricted to in-frame clones and leaves out a portion. Seen here are fewer than 200,000 clones, approximately 90% observed once, and the top ten hold roughly 4.4%. Notes on this clone: Its antigen remains unidentified.

Here the sequenced sample was peripheral blood, taken on day 0 of MenACWY control vaccination. The chain uses TRBV30 and TRBJ2-3; D uncertain. This TCR was recovered from an adult in good health. Written as DNA, the CDR3 is TGTGCCTGGAGTGTACTACCCCGGGGCACAGATACGCAGTATTTT. Its protein product is CAWSVLPRGTDTQYF.